The sequence of this T cell receptor beta chain was determined in a study of T-cell memory formation after mild COVID-19. Overall study context: Clusters were largely donor specific.

The CDR3 extends over 15 amino acids. Germline V CDR1 and CDR2: SGHDT, YYEEEE. Trimming took 6 bases from V and 2 from J, leaving 18 bases between them. TCRdb called the 5' RACE reads again in MiXCR, with one record for every CDR3 protein. The profile shows about 130,000 distinct CDR3 sequences, around 6.3% of them singletons. The J gene is TRBJ2-7, the V gene TRBV5-6; D not certain. This sequence originates from an adult woman who had mild COVID-19 (a few samples of this study predate the infection). Cell type and time point are not known. Input material: PBMCs or a T cell subset sorted from them (not recorded which). CDR3 amino acids: CASKFTGQPPYEQYF. DNA for the CDR3: TGTGCCAGCAAGTTCACCGGGCAGCCTCCCTACGAGCAGTACTTC.